A single sample gave rise to the 25 T cell receptor beta chains below, sequenced in a study of T cells in Graves' hyperthyroidism and ophthalmopathy. RNA transcripts yielded amplified TCR beta CDR3 regions. An initial round of RT-PCR targeting the TCR CDR3 relied on the HTBI primer set. TCRdb processed the multiplex PCR reads anew with MiXCR; each CDR3 protein has one entry. The table shows 450,000 to 600,000 distinct CDR3 sequences, with 15% to 20% occurring only once. The sample consisted of blood. Source of these receptors: a man aged 35 to 55 with Graves' ophthalmopathy.

This clonotype was observed at least ten times. The chain employs TRBV18 and TRBJ1-1, with D unresolved. This CDR3 is 16 amino acids long. Germline V gene data show CDR1 as KGHSH and CDR2 as LQKENI. With 3 bases removed from V and 2 bases from J, the gap between germline ends came to 16 bases. The CDR3 here is CASSPAVRGKNTEAFF. In DNA form, the CDR3 reads TGTGCCAGCTCACCCGCCGTCCGGGGAAAAAACACTGAAGCTTTCTTT.

V and J are TRBV7-2 and TRBJ1-5; 8 positions agree with TRBD1. This CDR3 is 15 amino acids long. The V gene end was trimmed by 5 bases and the J gene end by 6 bases; junction bases not matched to a gene: 9. Germline CDR1 is SGHTA and CDR2 is FQGNSA. In nucleotides, the CDR3 is TGTGCCAGCAGCGTACACAGGGGGGGTGGTCAGCCCCAGCATTTT. Its protein is CASSVHRGGGQPQHF.

This clonotype was observed a handful of times. CDR3 nucleotide sequence: TGTGCCATCAGTGAGAGCGGGAGGGGCTATGAGCAGTTCTTC. Translating it yields CAISESGRGYEQFF. This rearrangement joins TRBV10-3 to TRBJ2-1, with 10 positions matching TRBD2. Germline CDR1 ENHRY, CDR2 SYGVKD. The CDR3 is 14 residues long. V gave up 2 bases and J gave up 8 bases; unmatched junction bases: 3.

This clonotype was seen ten or more times. The rearrangement joins TRBV20-1 to TRBJ2-2; the match to TRBD1 covers 11 bases. V dropped 0 bases and J dropped 7; count of bases not matched to a gene: 7. Germline V gene sequence: CDR1 DFQATT, CDR2 SNEGSKA (reference sequence). CDR3 length: 16 amino acids. DNA for the CDR3: TGCAGTGCTAGAGATTGGGAGGACAGGGGGCGCGGGGAGCTGTTTTTT. This codes for CSARDWEDRGRGELFF.

This clonotype was detected many times. This chain joins TRBV6-1 and TRBJ2-7; 8 nucleotides match TRBD1. Germline CDR1 is MNHNS and CDR2 is SASEGT. This CDR3 contains 15 residues. With 5 bases clipped from V and 5 bases from J, the junction kept 11 bases outside the gene matches. CDR3 DNA: TGTGCCAGCAGTAATACCGGGACAGGTATTCACGAGCAGTACTTC. As protein: CASSNTGTGIHEQYF.

The chain uses TRBV12-3 or TRBV12-4 and TRBJ1-3; 9 bases match TRBD1. The CDR3 covers 17 residues. With 0 bases clipped from V and 6 bases from J, the junction kept 9 bases outside the gene matches. CDR3 bases: TGTGCCAGCAGTTTAGCCTCCGGGACAGGGTTGGAAAACACCATATATTTT. Amino acids: CASSLASGTGLENTIYF.

This clonotype was counted between two and nine times. This chain connects TRBV6-5 to TRBJ1-2; D is uncertain. CDR3 length equals 13 residues. Trimming cost V 2 bases and J 6 bases, with 10 bases left between them. Germline V gene sequence: CDR1 MNHEY, CDR2 SVGAGI. In DNA form, the CDR3 reads TGTGCCAGCAGTTACCGGGCGGGCAATGGCTACACCTTC. Residues: CASSYRAGNGYTF.

In its sample, this clonotype was seen many times. The chain combines TRBV27 with TRBJ1-1; 7 nucleotides agree with TRBD1. V shed 6 bases, J shed 10 bases, and the junction held 14 bases outside the gene matches. Germline V gives CDR1 MNHEY, CDR2 SMNVEV (reference sequence). There are 14 residues in the CDR3. The CDR3 DNA is TGTGCCAGCAGGCCAAGGGGGCCGTTCCCTGGAGCTTTCTTT. Its translation: CASRPRGPFPGAFF.

This clonotype was seen at least ten times. The chain carries TRBV6-1 and TRBJ2-7, with D unresolved. The germline gives CDR1 MNHNS, CDR2 SASEGT. CDR3 length equals 16 residues. V lost 0 bases to trimming and J lost 3 bases, with 15 bases between them. CDR3 sequence reads: CASSEASFGLRYEQYF. The CDR3 DNA is TGTGCCAGCAGTGAAGCTTCATTCGGGCTGCGCTACGAGCAGTACTTC.

This clonotype was seen repeatedly, ten times or more. This rearrangement joins TRBV11-2 to TRBJ1-4, with D perhaps matching TRBD1 (6 bases). Trimming stripped 5 bases from V and 8 bases from J, with 18 bases between. Looked up from germline, CDR1 is SGHAT and CDR2 is FQNNGV. CDR3 length: 15 amino acids. CDR3 amino acids: CASSPLGAQGEKLFF. In nucleotides, the CDR3 is TGTGCCAGCAGCCCCCTGGGGGCTCAAGGGGAAAAACTGTTTTTT.

This clonotype occurred many times. V and J are TRBV28 and TRBJ2-1; 7 nucleotides line up with TRBD2. After removal of 6 bases from V and 2 bases from J, the junction contained 7 bases not matched to a gene. This CDR3 has 15 residues. Germline CDR1 and CDR2: MDHEN and SYDVKM. The CDR3 DNA reads as TGTGCCAGCAGCTCCTTCGGGGGGACCTACAATGAGCAGTTCTTC. Translated: CASSSFGGTYNEQFF.

The chain carries TRBV14 and TRBJ1-2; tentative D call: TRBD1 (5 bases). Between the trimmed V and J ends, which lost 0 bases and 7 bases, there was a span of 15 bases. The CDR3 runs to 15 residues. The germline gives CDR1 SGHDN, CDR2 FVKESK. The CDR3 bases are TGTGCCAGCAGCCAAGAAGGTCGAGGGGTTGGTGGCTACACCTTC. It specifies CASSQEGRGVGGYTF. The full variable domain, with the rest looked up from reference TRBV14 and TRBJ1-2, is EAGVTQFPSHSVIEKGQTVTLRCDPISGHDNLYWYRRVMGKEIKFLLHFVKESKQDESGMPNNRFLAERTGGTYSTLKVQPAELEDSGVYFCASSQEGRGVGGYTFGSGTRLTVV.

This clonotype was seen at least ten times. The chain carries TRBV30 and TRBJ1-2; tentatively, D is TRBD1 (5 bases). Germline values: CDR1 GTSNPN, CDR2 SVGIG (reference sequence). Trimming took off 7 bases at V and 0 bases at J, with 15 bases between the two ends. CDR3 length: 14 residues. CDR3 DNA sequence: TGTGCCTTTACTCGACAGATAGCTAACTATGGCTACACCTTC. Its protein product is CAFTRQIANYGYTF.

This clonotype was seen a few times. V and J are TRBV19 and TRBJ1-6; D not certain. Looked up from germline, CDR1 is LNHDA and CDR2 is SQIVND (reference sequence). The CDR3 consists of 15 residues. V shed 3 bases and J shed 7 bases, with 13 bases lying between them. CDR3: CASSMEGIVNSPLHF. The CDR3, as DNA: TGTGCCAGTAGTATGGAAGGGATCGTCAATTCACCCCTCCACTTT.

This clonotype occurred many times. The V and J genes are TRBV27 and TRBJ2-7; D not certain. The CDR3 contains 14 residues. Germline V CDR1 and CDR2: MNHEY, SMNVEV (reference sequence). V was shortened by 3 bases and J by 2 bases, with 11 bases between the two germline ends. As DNA, the CDR3 is TGTGCCAGCAGTTTGCTAGGGCCCGCCTACGAGCAGTACTTC. As protein: CASSLLGPAYEQYF.

This rearrangement joins TRBV13 to TRBJ1-2; TRBD1 is a possible D gene (5 bases). The CDR3 totals 14 residues. Trimming shortened V by 5 bases and J by 1 base, and 11 bases separated the two germline ends. Per germline, CDR1 PRHDT and CDR2 FYEKMQ (reference sequence). CDR3 in DNA: TGTGCCAGCAGCGGGGGACGGAATAACTATGGCTACACCTTC. It is translated as CASSGGRNNYGYTF.

A remark on this clonotype: A read error may account for a junction end that differs from germline. V gene TRBV10-3 combines with J gene TRBJ2-7; 7 nucleotides agree with TRBD2. This CDR3 has 17 amino acids. Germline CDR1 is ENHRY and CDR2 is SYGVKD. CDR3 protein: CAISQIRLAPISCEQYF. Written as DNA, the CDR3 is TGTGCCATCAGTCAGATAAGACTAGCCCCTATCTCCTGCGAGCAGTACTTC.

At least ten counts were recorded for this clonotype. The chain has TRBV2 and TRBJ2-3; the D is unclear. The CDR3 has 15 amino acids. Trimming pared 3 bases from V and 2 bases from J, leaving 12 bases between. CDR1 and CDR2 from the germline V gene are SNHLY and FYNNEI. This CDR3 reads CASSEVRSNTDTQYF. The CDR3, as DNA: TGTGCCAGCAGTGAGGTTCGTTCTAACACAGATACGCAGTATTTT.

This chain connects TRBV11-2 to TRBJ1-3; D is perhaps TRBD1 (5 bases). Trimming left V 5 bases short and J 0 bases short, with 11 bases between. This CDR3 contains 15 residues. CDR1 SGHAT and CDR2 FQNNGV come from the germline V gene. As DNA, the CDR3 is TGTGCCAGCAGCCGGGGGGTGCTCTCTGGAAACACCATATATTTT. It codes for CASSRGVLSGNTIYF. The full variable domain, with the rest looked up from reference TRBV11-2 and TRBJ1-3, is EAGVAQSPRYKIIEKRQSVAFWCNPISGHATLYWYQQILGQGPKLLIQFQNNGVVDDSQLPKDRFSAERLKGVDSTLKIQPAKLEDSAVYLCASSRGVLSGNTIYFGEGSWLTVV.

The rearrangement joins TRBV6-1 to TRBJ1-1; D unresolved. Germline V gene data show CDR1 as MNHNS and CDR2 as SASEGT. This CDR3 has 13 residues. V lost 1 base and J 3 bases, leaving 6 bases between the germline ends. The CDR3 sequence: CASSEDMDTEAFF. As DNA, the CDR3 is TGTGCCAGCAGTGAAGACATGGACACTGAAGCTTTCTTT.

The chain carries TRBV9 and TRBJ2-3; D perhaps matches TRBD2 (6 bases). V was cut by 5 bases and J by 0 bases, with 13 bases left in between. Germline V lookup: CDR1 SGDLS, CDR2 YYNGEE. The CDR3 consists of 15 residues. CDR3 sequence reads: CASSPGLQSTDTQYF. The DNA of the CDR3 is TGTGCCAGCAGTCCGGGACTTCAGAGCACAGATACGCAGTATTTT.

This clonotype appeared a few times. This chain links TRBV30 with TRBJ2-1; 8 bases match TRBD2. Per the germline V gene, CDR1 is GTSNPN and CDR2 is SVGIG (reference sequence). The CDR3 spans 15 residues. Trimming at V came to 0 bases and at J to 3 bases, leaving 4 bases not matched to a gene. The CDR3 protein is CAWSVRGLVYNEQFF. The CDR3 nucleotides are TGTGCCTGGAGTGTTAGGGGACTAGTCTACAATGAGCAGTTCTTC.

This clonotype has at least ten counts. The chain employs TRBV12-3 or TRBV12-4 and TRBJ2-1; D is uncertain. The CDR3 is 17 amino acids. Trimming removed 3 bases at V and 1 base at J, with 16 bases between. CDR3 sequence (DNA): TGTGCCAGCAGTTTGTCAACTCCCAACCCATCCTACAATGAGCAGTTCTTC. Protein: CASSLSTPNPSYNEQFF.

As regards this clonotype: At one end, the junction sequence differs from germline, possibly due to a read error. The rearrangement links TRBV6-5 to TRBJ1-2; D is ambiguous. CDR3 length: 15 amino acids. CDR1 and CDR2 from the germline V gene are MNHEY and SVGAGI. CDR3 in amino acids: CASSYSAVLNYGYTF. In DNA form, the CDR3 reads TGCGCCAGCAGTTACTCGGCCGTGTTAAACTATGGCTACACCTTC.

This clonotype was counted at least ten times. V gene TRBV20-1 combines with J gene TRBJ2-3; tentatively, D is TRBD1 (6 bases). Deletions cut 0 bases from V and 0 bases from J, with 10 bases between. Germline values: CDR1 DFQATT, CDR2 SNEGSKA (reference sequence). The CDR3 is 15 amino acids. The CDR3 protein is CSARDRTGSTDTQYF. CDR3 sequence (DNA): TGCAGTGCTAGAGATCGCACAGGGAGCACAGATACGCAGTATTTT.